Below, 4 T cell receptor beta chains from the same sample are listed, as sequenced in a study of Graves' ophthalmopathy and Graves' hyperthyroidism. Amplification targeted the TCR beta CDR3 regions, with RNA transcripts as the source material. Investigators did first-round RT-PCR with HTBI primers, then second-round multiplex PCR. TCRdb used MiXCR to reprocess the multiplex PCR reads, holding one entry per CDR3 protein. The data contain tens of thousands of distinct CDR3 sequences, roughly half of them singletons. Sequences were obtained from peripheral blood. The receptor set was obtained from an adult man with Graves' ophthalmopathy.

As DNA, the CDR3 is TGTGCCAGCAGCTTAGATACGAGCGAGCAGACCCAGTACTTC. Its protein product is CASSLDTSEQTQYF. The gene calls are TRBV7-9 and TRBJ2-5; D not resolved. With 1 base removed from V and 6 bases from J, the gap between germline ends came to 12 bases. Germline values: CDR1 SEHNR, CDR2 FQNEAQ (reference sequence). The CDR3 totals 14 residues.

This clonotype occurred many times. V usage is TRBV6-1 and J usage is TRBJ2-5; no clear D. Germline assignment: CDR1 MNHNS and CDR2 SASEGT. Trimming took off 5 bases at V and 0 bases at J, with 13 bases between the two ends. This CDR3 contains 15 residues. CDR3 amino acids: CASSREYSYQETQYF. The CDR3 nucleotides are TGTGCCAGCAGTCGTGAGTACTCGTACCAAGAGACCCAGTACTTC.

The chain links TRBV13 to TRBJ1-2, with 9 bases aligning to TRBD1. With V trimmed by 0 bases and J by 2 bases, 7 bases remained unmatched. This CDR3 is 17 amino acids long. Germline assignment: CDR1 PRHDT and CDR2 FYEKMQ (reference sequence). The CDR3 DNA is TGTGCCAGCAGCTTAGGTACGACCGGGACAGGGAACTATGGCTACACCTTC. It translates to CASSLGTTGTGNYGYTF. The full variable domain, with the rest looked up from reference TRBV13 and TRBJ1-2, is AAGVIQSPRHLIKEKRETATLKCYPIPRHDTVYWYQQGPGQDPQFLISFYEKMQSDKGSIPDRFSAQQFSDYHSELNMSSLELGDSALYFCASSLGTTGTGNYGYTFGSGTRLTVV.

With regard to this clonotype: Given the absence of the conserved phenylalanine or tryptophan at the CDR3 end, a read error is likely. This chain connects TRBV4-1 to TRBJ2-3; D is unresolved. The V gene's germline CDR1 is MGHRA and CDR2 YSYEKL. The CDR3 extends over 15 amino acids. The CDR3, as DNA: TGCGCCAGCAGCCAAGGTAGGGTTAGCACAGATAGGCAGTATTTG. It specifies CASSQGRVSTDRQYL.